The 17 T cell receptor beta chains below all came from one sample that was sequenced in a study of OX40 agonist ivuxolimab in advanced cancers. Here immunoSEQ multiplex PCR was the method, and the copy in TCRdb shows in-frame clones only, minus some. This sample has 55,000 to 75,000 clones, with 70% to 90% found just once. The material sequenced was CD4+ or CD8+ T cells sorted from blood, taken in a trial of the OX40 agonist ivuxolimab. These TCRs come from an adult with an advanced solid tumor such as melanoma, head and neck, liver or kidney cancer.

J is TRBJ2-7 and V is TRBV6-1; 12 nucleotides agree with TRBD2. The germline V gene encodes CDR1 MNHNS and CDR2 SASEGT. This CDR3 has 16 residues. The V and J ends lost 4 bases and 2 bases, in that order; junction bases with no gene match: 6. The chain's CDR3 is CASSALLAGGTYEQYF. CDR3 nucleotide sequence: TGTGCCAGCAGTGCCCTACTAGCGGGGGGCACCTACGAGCAGTACTTC.

The chain uses TRBV9 and TRBJ1-5, with 9 bases matching TRBD1. This CDR3 comprises 15 residues. Germline V lookup: CDR1 SGDLS, CDR2 YYNGEE. J was trimmed by 3 bases and V by 0 bases; bases with no gene match: 1. The CDR3 region has the DNA TGTGCCAGCAGCGTAGGGGACAGGGTCAATCAGCCCCAGCATTTT. This gives the protein CASSVGDRVNQPQHF.

The chain combines TRBV11-3 with TRBJ2-2; TRBD1 matches at 10 bases. The germline V gene encodes CDR1 SGHNT and CDR2 YENEEA. CDR3 length equals 17 residues. The junction had 7 bases not matched to a gene; V was cut back by 2 bases and J by 4 bases. In nucleotides, the CDR3 is TGTGCCAGCAGCTTAAGTCGGGACAGGGGTATCACCGGGGAGCTGTTTTTT. As protein: CASSLSRDRGITGELFF.

This clone has only one observation. The V and J genes are TRBV19 and TRBJ2-7; 8 bases fit TRBD1. The length of the CDR3 is 15 residues. The V gene's germline CDR1 is LNHDA and CDR2 SQIVND (reference sequence). V was clipped by 1 base and J by 4 bases; unmatched bases: 6. CDR3 sequence (DNA): TGTGCCAGTAGTATAGGGACAGGGCCCCAATACGAGCAGTACTTC. Residues: CASSIGTGPQYEQYF. Variable domain in full (rest from reference TRBV19 and TRBJ2-7): DGGITQSPKYLFRKEGQNVTLSCEQNLNHDAMYWYRQDPGQGLRLIYYSQIVNDFQKGDIAEGYSVSREKKESFPLTVTSAQKNPTAFYLCASSIGTGPQYEQYFGPGTRLTVT.

This chain joins TRBV19 and TRBJ2-5; D is perhaps TRBD1 (6 bases). Germline CDR1 LNHDA, CDR2 SQIVND (reference sequence). V was shortened by 7 bases and J by 1 base, with 16 bases between the two germline ends. The CDR3 covers 15 residues. The CDR3 reads CASTQTQGPQETQYF. Written as DNA, the CDR3 is TGTGCCAGTACCCAAACACAGGGACCCCAAGAGACCCAGTACTTC.

The rearrangement uses TRBV6-6 and TRBJ2-1, with 8 positions matching TRBD2. Germline lookup yields CDR1 MNHNY and CDR2 SVGAGI (reference sequence). The CDR3 loop spans 14 amino acids. V lost 6 bases to trimming and J lost 5 bases; unmatched junction nucleotides: 6. The CDR3: CASRSTSDNNEQFF. CDR3 nucleotide sequence: TGTGCCAGCAGATCGACTAGCGATAACAATGAGCAGTTCTTC.

The gene calls are TRBV28 and TRBJ2-3; the match to TRBD1 covers 8 bases. The CDR3 length is 14 residues. The V segment lost 7 bases and the J segment 5 bases; nucleotides outside the gene matches: 8. Germline assignment: CDR1 MDHEN and CDR2 SYDVKM. The CDR3 reads CASTGQGSVDTQYF. The CDR3 bases are TGTGCCAGCACAGGACAGGGTTCGGTAGATACGCAGTATTTT.

V gene TRBV5-1 combines with J gene TRBJ2-1; TRBD2 agrees at 13 bases. This CDR3 is 16 amino acids long. CDR1 SGHRS and CDR2 YFSETQ come from the germline V gene. V trimming: 4 bases; J trimming: 7 bases; junction bases outside the gene matches: 8. The CDR3 nucleotides are TGCGCCAGCAGCAGCACGGGACTAGCGGGGATGAATGAGCAGTTCTTC. Amino acids: CASSSTGLAGMNEQFF. Full variable domain (outside the CDR3, taken from reference TRBV5-1 and TRBJ2-1): KAGVTQTPRYLIKTRGQQVTLSCSPISGHRSVSWYQQTPGQGLQFLFEYFSETQRNKGNFPGRFSGRQFSNSRSEMNVSTLELGDSALYLCASSSTGLAGMNEQFFGPGTRLTVL.

The count of this clone is one. The chain has TRBV19 and TRBJ2-5, with D possibly TRBD1 on 6 matching bases. Germline V gene sequence: CDR1 LNHDA, CDR2 SQIVND (reference sequence). This CDR3 contains 13 residues. V was trimmed by 6 bases and J by 4 bases, leaving 12 bases between them. CDR3 DNA: TGTGCCAGTAGCCAACAGGGAATAGAGACCCAGTACTTC. Residues: CASSQQGIETQYF.

The chain has TRBV7-2 and TRBJ2-5; D unclear. The CDR3 covers 14 residues. Germline values: CDR1 SGHTA, CDR2 FQGNSA. Trimming left V 5 bases short and J 4 bases short, with 14 bases between. CDR3 residues: CASSPQVLVETQYF. CDR3 DNA sequence: TGTGCCAGCAGCCCACAAGTCCTGGTAGAGACCCAGTACTTC.

This chain uses TRBV7-8 with TRBJ1-2; the match to TRBD1 covers 11 bases. This CDR3 is built from 14 residues. The J segment lost 9 bases and the V segment lost 5 bases, leaving 8 bases of the junction unmatched. Germline assignment: CDR1 SGHVS and CDR2 FQNEAQ. For the CDR3, the DNA is TGTGCCAGCAGCCTAAGGACAGGGGGCGGGAGCTACACCTTC. This sequence encodes CASSLRTGGGSYTF.

The V call is TRBV18, the J call TRBJ1-1, with unresolved D. The CDR3 runs 13 residues. Germline loops: CDR1 KGHSH, CDR2 LQKENI. Trimming removed 3 bases at V and 0 bases at J, with 5 bases between. The CDR3 DNA reads as TGTGCCAGCTCACCGGGTTTGAACACTGAAGCTTTCTTT. Translated, it gives CASSPGLNTEAFF.

Here the CDR3 reads CASRMGQGWEKLFF. CDR3 DNA: TGCGCCAGCAGGATGGGACAGGGATGGGAAAAACTGTTTTTT. The chain has TRBV10-2 and TRBJ1-4, with 9 bases identical to TRBD1. CDR1 and CDR2 from the germline V gene are WSHSY and SAAADI. This CDR3 region has 14 residues. Germline trimming cut 6 bases from V and 8 bases from J; bases unmatched to any gene: 7.

The chain links TRBV7-9 to TRBJ2-3; 10 bases fit TRBD2. The J segment lost 3 bases and the V segment lost 3 bases, leaving 6 bases of the junction unmatched. Germline values: CDR1 SEHNR, CDR2 FQNEAQ (reference sequence). This CDR3 comprises 16 residues. CDR3 DNA sequence: TGTGCCAGCAGCTTGGCTAGCGGGAGAGAAACAGATACGCAGTATTTT. Translating it yields CASSLASGRETDTQYF.

The V call is TRBV30, the J call TRBJ2-1; D is perhaps TRBD1 or TRBD2 (5 bases each). The CDR3 length is 13 residues. Deletions cut 4 bases from V and 0 bases from J, with 7 bases between. The germline V gene has CDR1 GTSNPN and CDR2 SVGIG (reference sequence). For the CDR3, the DNA is TGTGCCTGGAAGGGGAGCTCCTACAATGAGCAGTTCTTC. This translates into CAWKGSSYNEQFF.

The chain carries TRBV27 and TRBJ1-5; D possibly corresponds to TRBD1 (6 bases). Trimming pared 5 bases from V and 8 bases from J, leaving 13 bases between. From germline, CDR1 is MNHEY and CDR2 SMNVEV (reference sequence). The CDR3 has 13 residues. The CDR3 loop is CASSRQGMEPQHF. The CDR3 DNA reads as TGTGCCAGCAGTCGCCAGGGGATGGAGCCCCAGCATTTT.

CDR3 loop: CASSQILAGAQFF. CDR3 DNA sequence: TGTGCCAGCAGCCAAATATTGGCGGGAGCTCAGTTCTTC. The chain uses TRBV14 and TRBJ2-1, with TRBD2 matching 7 bases. Germline V gives CDR1 SGHDN, CDR2 FVKESK. V gave up 2 bases and J gave up 13 bases; unmatched junction bases: 8. The CDR3 contains 13 residues.